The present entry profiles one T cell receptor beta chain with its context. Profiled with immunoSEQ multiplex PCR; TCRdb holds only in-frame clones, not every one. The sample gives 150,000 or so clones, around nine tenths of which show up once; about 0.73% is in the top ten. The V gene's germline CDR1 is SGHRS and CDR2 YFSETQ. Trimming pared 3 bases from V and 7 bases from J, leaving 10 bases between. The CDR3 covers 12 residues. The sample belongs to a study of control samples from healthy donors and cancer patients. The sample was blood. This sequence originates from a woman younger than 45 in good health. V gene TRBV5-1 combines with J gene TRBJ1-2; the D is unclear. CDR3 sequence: CASSSDGGGYTF. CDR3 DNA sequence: TGCGCCAGCAGCTCGGACGGTGGTGGCTACACCTTC.